The 21 T cell receptor beta chains in this list originate from one sample, sequenced in a study of control samples from healthy donors and cancer patients. Profiled with immunoSEQ multiplex PCR; TCRdb holds only in-frame clones, not every one. The table includes around 250,000 clones, more than 65% detected once. Material: PBMCs. The receptors come from a woman in her fifties or sixties with lung cancer.

In DNA, the CDR3 is TGTGCCAGCAGCTTGGGAGGGGGGATCAGAAACACCATATATTTT. Translation: CASSLGGGIRNTIYF. This chain joins TRBV5-5 and TRBJ1-3, with D tentatively TRBD1 (6 bases). V lost 0 bases, J lost 5 bases, and 12 bases lay in between. Germline assignment: CDR1 SGHKS and CDR2 YYEKEE (reference sequence). The CDR3 contains 15 residues.

V gene TRBV5-1 combines with J gene TRBJ1-4, with TRBD1 matching 12 bases. CDR1 SGHRS and CDR2 YFSETQ come from the germline V gene. The CDR3 is 19 residues long. The trim removed 3 bases at V and 2 bases at J, leaving 11 bases unmatched. Here the CDR3 DNA reads TGCGCCAGCAGCTGGGGGACAGGGGGCCTTTTTTCGACTAATGAAAAACTGTTTTTT. Translated: CASSWGTGGLFSTNEKLFF.

V is TRBV5-1 and J is TRBJ1-6; D may be TRBD1 (5 bases). Germline CDR1 is SGHRS and CDR2 is YFSETQ. This CDR3 contains 15 residues. V dropped 0 bases and J dropped 9 bases, with 13 bases sitting between them. CDR3 coding DNA: TGCGCCAGCAGCTTGGAGGGAGGGACCAGTTCACCCCTCCACTTT. Its translation: CASSLEGGTSSPLHF.

The CDR3 bases are TGTGCCAGCAGCTCGCCCGGACAGCACGCCTACGAGCAGTACTTC. Its translation is CASSSPGQHAYEQYF. The chain has TRBV5-4 and TRBJ2-7; the D gene is possibly TRBD1 (6 bases). Trimming removed 3 bases at V and 2 bases at J, with 15 bases between. This CDR3 is built from 15 residues. The V gene's germline CDR1 is SGHNT and CDR2 YYREEE (reference sequence). Drawing the rest from reference TRBV5-4 and TRBJ2-7, the complete variable domain is ETGVTQSPTHLIKTRGQQVTLRCSSQSGHNTVSWYQQALGQGPQFIFQYYREEENGRGNFPPRFSGLQFPNYSSELNVNALELDDSALYLCASSSPGQHAYEQYFGPGTRLTVT.

This clone has a single count. The V and J genes are TRBV5-1 and TRBJ2-1; tentatively, D is TRBD1 (5 bases). This CDR3 has 17 residues. V was shortened by 0 bases and J by 0 bases, with 13 bases between the two germline ends. CDR1 SGHRS and CDR2 YFSETQ come from the germline V gene. The CDR3 region is CASSLGSTDLSYNEQFF. CDR3 nucleotide sequence: TGCGCCAGCAGCTTGGGGTCGACAGACCTCTCCTACAATGAGCAGTTCTTC.

The chain couples TRBV10-1 to TRBJ2-2, with 7 bases identical to TRBD2. V was pared by 5 bases and J by 6 bases, with 3 bases of the junction left unmatched. The CDR3 has 13 amino acids. Germline assignment: CDR1 WNHNN and CDR2 SYGVQD (reference sequence). Here the CDR3 reads CASSRTSPGELFF. The CDR3 DNA reads as TGCGCCAGCAGTCGGACTAGTCCCGGGGAGCTGTTTTTT.

The chain carries TRBV19 and TRBJ2-5; 12 bases agree with TRBD1. The CDR3 contains 17 residues. In germline, CDR1 is LNHDA, CDR2 SQIVND (reference sequence). The J segment lost 5 bases and the V segment lost 2 bases, leaving 9 bases of the junction unmatched. As DNA, the CDR3 is TGTGCCAGTAGTATATCATTGGGACAGGGGGCGCGGGAGACCCAGTACTTC. Translated, it gives CASSISLGQGARETQYF.

The CDR3 DNA reads as TGCGCCAGCAGCTTGGGGACAGGCATTTTCTATGGCTACACCTTC. Protein product: CASSLGTGIFYGYTF. The chain employs TRBV5-1 and TRBJ1-2; 7 bases fit TRBD1. V lost 0 bases to trimming and J lost 4 bases; unmatched junction nucleotides: 6. CDR1 is SGHRS and CDR2 is YFSETQ in the germline V gene. The CDR3 extends over 15 amino acids.

V and J are TRBV11-2 and TRBJ2-5; no clear D. The CDR3 contains 11 residues. Per germline, CDR1 SGHAT and CDR2 FQNNGV. The V gene lost 5 bases and the J gene lost 1 base, with 2 bases spanning the gap. For the CDR3, the DNA is TGTGCCAGCAGCCTCCAAGAGACCCAGTACTTC. Encoded protein: CASSLQETQYF.

V and J are TRBV9 and TRBJ2-3; maybe TRBD1 (6 bases). V was pared by 2 bases and J by 3 bases, with 13 bases between. This CDR3 spans 15 amino acids. In germline, CDR1 is SGDLS, CDR2 YYNGEE. The CDR3 DNA reads as TGTGCCAGCAGCGTCAGCCCCAGGGGAACAGATACGCAGTATTTT. It translates to CASSVSPRGTDTQYF.

This chain joins TRBV28 and TRBJ2-3, with D perhaps TRBD2 (5 bases). CDR1 is MDHEN, CDR2 SYDVKM, per germline. The CDR3 is 14 amino acids. V lost 3 bases and J 4 bases, leaving 11 bases between the germline ends. The CDR3 DNA reads as TGTGCCAGCAGTTTCCGGGGTACGCCAGATACGCAGTATTTT. Protein product: CASSFRGTPDTQYF.

This clone was found once. The V call is TRBV27, the J call TRBJ2-5; 9 bases are shared with TRBD1. The CDR3 contains 15 residues. CDR1 and CDR2 (germline): MNHEY, SMNVEV (reference sequence). The J segment lost 7 bases and the V segment lost 1 base, leaving 7 bases of the junction unmatched. CDR3 sequence (DNA): TGTGCCAGCAGTTTATTACAGGGGGCGCAGGGGACCCAGTACTTC. This codes for CASSLLQGAQGTQYF.

V usage is TRBV5-1 and J usage is TRBJ2-2; 13 positions agree with TRBD2. The CDR3 runs 16 residues. J gave up 5 bases and V 4 bases, and 5 bases lay outside the gene matches. Per the germline V gene, CDR1 is SGHRS and CDR2 is YFSETQ. This chain's CDR3 is CASSLGLAGFTGELFF. The CDR3 nucleotides are TGCGCCAGCAGCCTGGGACTAGCGGGATTTACCGGGGAGCTGTTTTTT.

This clone came up once. The chain is built from TRBV9 and TRBJ2-1, with 7 positions matching TRBD2. This CDR3 spans 16 amino acids. Losses at the gene ends were 0 bases for V and 0 bases for J; bases not matched to a gene: 3. The germline gives CDR1 SGDLS, CDR2 YYNGEE. The CDR3 DNA sequence: TGTGCCAGCAGCGTAGGGAGCGGGACCTCCTACAATGAGCAGTTCTTC. Protein product: CASSVGSGTSYNEQFF.

This clone showed up many times. This chain links TRBV7-8 with TRBJ1-1; maybe TRBD1 (6 bases). Germline V gene lookup returns CDR1 SGHVS and CDR2 FQNEAQ. V lost 4 bases and J 3 bases, leaving 12 bases between the germline ends. This CDR3 comprises 14 residues. CDR3: CASSSGQLDTEAFF. Here the CDR3 DNA reads TGTGCCAGCAGCTCAGGACAGCTGGACACTGAAGCTTTCTTT.

V usage is TRBV4-2 and J usage is TRBJ1-4, with a weak D call TRBD1 (5 bases). Germline V gene sequence: CDR1 LGHNA, CDR2 YNFKEQ. Deletions cut 3 bases from V and 2 bases from J, with 10 bases between. CDR3 length: 15 amino acids. The CDR3 reads CASSHPGSTNEKLFF. The CDR3 region has the DNA TGTGCCAGCAGCCACCCAGGGTCTACTAATGAAAAACTGTTTTTT.

This clone was recorded a few times. This sequence joins TRBV19 and TRBJ1-5; TRBD1 aligns across 11 bases. V shed 5 bases and J 7 bases; nucleotides not matched to a gene: 7. Germline CDR1 LNHDA, CDR2 SQIVND (reference sequence). The CDR3 extends over 15 amino acids. CDR3 loop: CASSGWTGGDQPQHF. CDR3 sequence (DNA): TGTGCCAGTAGTGGTTGGACAGGGGGCGACCAGCCCCAGCATTTT.

The V and J genes are TRBV11-2 and TRBJ2-5, with D unclear. Looked up from germline, CDR1 is SGHAT and CDR2 is FQNNGV. The V end lost 1 base, the J end lost 4 bases, and 10 bases lay between the germline ends. The CDR3 extends over 14 amino acids. Here the CDR3 reads CASSLGSRTETQYF. For the CDR3, the DNA is TGTGCCAGCAGCTTAGGATCCAGGACAGAGACCCAGTACTTC.

The rearrangement links TRBV18 to TRBJ2-7; TRBD1 aligns across 7 bases. CDR1 and CDR2 from the germline V gene are KGHSH and LQKENI. The ends lost 2 bases at V and 3 bases at J; junction bases unmatched: 4. This CDR3 region has 14 residues. The CDR3 DNA sequence: TGTGCCAGCTCACCAAGACAGGGTGACTACGAGCAGTACTTC. Translation gives CASSPRQGDYEQYF.

V is TRBV29-1 and J is TRBJ2-1; 12 bases are a match to TRBD2. Germline V gene sequence: CDR1 SQVTM, CDR2 ANQGSEA. Trimming removed 7 bases from V and 6 bases from J; junction bases left unmatched: 7. CDR3 length: 14 residues. In DNA form, the CDR3 reads TGCAGCGCGAGAACTAGCGGGGGGCCCAATGAGCAGTTCTTC. Encoded protein: CSARTSGGPNEQFF.

The chain carries TRBV6-6 and TRBJ2-2, with TRBD1 identical over 9 bases. This CDR3 is 15 amino acids long. CDR1 is MNHNY and CDR2 is SVGAGI in the germline V gene (reference sequence). Losses at the gene ends were 6 bases for V and 4 bases for J; bases not matched to a gene: 6. The CDR3 is CASSTGTGSTGELFF. The CDR3 DNA reads TGTGCCAGCAGCACCGGGACAGGGTCCACCGGGGAGCTGTTTTTT.